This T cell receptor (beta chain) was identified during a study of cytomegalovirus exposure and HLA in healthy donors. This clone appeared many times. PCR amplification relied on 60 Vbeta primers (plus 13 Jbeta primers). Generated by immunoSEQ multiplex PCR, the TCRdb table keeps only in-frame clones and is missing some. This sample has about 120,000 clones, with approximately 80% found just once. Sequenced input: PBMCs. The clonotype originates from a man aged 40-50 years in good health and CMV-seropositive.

Here the CDR3 reads CASSLFGIFNQPQHF. DNA of the CDR3: TGTGCCAGCAGTTTATTCGGGATTTTCAATCAGCCCCAGCATTTT. The rearrangement uses TRBV6-5 and TRBJ1-5; D uncertain. This CDR3 has 15 residues. The germline V gene has CDR1 MNHEY and CDR2 SVGAGI. The V gene lost 4 bases and the J gene lost 3 bases, with 13 bases spanning the gap.